This T cell receptor (beta chain) was obtained from a study of blood T cell repertoires in COVID-19. Background on the study: The study drew acute and convalescent COVID-19 samples from the United States, Italy and Spain.

V lost 3 bases, J lost 2 bases, and 7 bases stayed unmatched. In germline, CDR1 is MNHNS, CDR2 SASEGT. The CDR3 has 18 residues. In the authors' methods: Scientists estimated how many nucleated cells there were by amplifying reference gene primers. Produced via immunoSEQ multiplex PCR; TCRdb's table is partial and in-frame only. The V and J calls and clone size come from that table; D and trimming were worked out from the DNA. The sample lists 200,000 to 300,000 clones, roughly 86% seen once, with under 5% in the top ten. The source material was peripheral blood. The genes are TRBV6-1 and TRBJ2-4; 13 positions match TRBD2. The sequence came from a man between 45 and 60 years old with acute or convalescent COVID-19. For the CDR3, the DNA is TGTGCCAGCAGTGATAGAAGGGGACTAGCGGGACCCAAAAACATTCAGTACTTC. The encoded protein is CASSDRRGLAGPKNIQYF.